The clone carrying this T cell receptor (beta chain) was detected once. Antigen unknown. This entry belongs to a study of cytomegalovirus exposure and HLA in healthy donors. Findings of the study overall: Subsequent analysis found a tendency for first-cohort TCR clusters to co-occur within the roughly 130 validation repertoires. With high specificity and sensitivity, the classifier reportedly diagnosed cytomegalovirus status.

CDR1 and CDR2 (germline): SGHRS, YFSETQ. V dropped 4 bases and J dropped 5; count of bases not matched to a gene: 13. The CDR3 length is 17 residues. Sequenced by immunoSEQ multiplex PCR; TCRdb stores in-frame clones only, minus some. The data contain approximately 110,000 clones, 70% to 90% of them seen just once; the ten biggest clones take up 4%. Input material: PBMCs. The TCR was taken from a woman between 18 and 29 years old in good health and CMV-seropositive. V is TRBV5-1 and J is TRBJ2-3; 10 bases are shared with TRBD2. In nucleotides, the CDR3 is TGCGCCAGCAGCGCAGGCCGGACTAGCGGACGGGGAGATACGCAGTATTTT. This gives the protein CASSAGRTSGRGDTQYF.